Detailed here is one T cell receptor beta chain. The data are from a study of T-cell memory formation after mild COVID-19. MiXCR was run by TCRdb on the 5' RACE reads, yielding one entry per CDR3 protein. The data hold 380,000 or so distinct CDR3 sequences, with roughly 13% observed a single time. The V end was cut by 0 bases, the J end by 7 bases, with 14 bases between. CDR3 length: 15 amino acids. Germline V lookup: CDR1 SGHNT, CDR2 YYREEE (reference sequence). The J gene is TRBJ1-5, the V gene TRBV5-4, with a tentative D call TRBD1 (5 bases). The source is a man aged 18 to 30 who had mild COVID-19 (a few samples of this study predate the infection). Cell type and time point are not known. The material sequenced was PBMCs or a T cell subset sorted from them (not recorded which). In DNA form, the CDR3 reads TGTGCCAGCAGCTTGGGTCAGGGTATTTTGCAGCCCCAGCATTTT. Its translation: CASSLGQGILQPQHF.